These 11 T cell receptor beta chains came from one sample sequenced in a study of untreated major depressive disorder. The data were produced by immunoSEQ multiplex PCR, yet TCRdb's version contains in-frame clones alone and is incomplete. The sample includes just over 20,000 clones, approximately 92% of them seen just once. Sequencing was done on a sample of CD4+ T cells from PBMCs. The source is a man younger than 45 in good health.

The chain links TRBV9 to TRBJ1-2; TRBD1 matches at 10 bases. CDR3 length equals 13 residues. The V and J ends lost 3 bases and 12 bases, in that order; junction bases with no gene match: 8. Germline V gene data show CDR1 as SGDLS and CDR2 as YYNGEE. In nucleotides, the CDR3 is TGTGCCAGCAGCGCCGGACAGGGGGTCCCCAACACCTTC. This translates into CASSAGQGVPNTF.

The CDR3 here is CASRHDAGTGFMKPQHF. CDR3 bases: TGTGCCAGCAGACACGATGCCGGGACAGGGTTTATGAAGCCCCAGCATTTT. The J gene is TRBJ1-5, the V gene TRBV7-9; 9 bases are a match to TRBD1. Germline V gene sequence: CDR1 SEHNR, CDR2 FQNEAQ (reference sequence). This CDR3 is 17 amino acids long. V was clipped by 6 bases and J by 8 bases; unmatched bases: 17.

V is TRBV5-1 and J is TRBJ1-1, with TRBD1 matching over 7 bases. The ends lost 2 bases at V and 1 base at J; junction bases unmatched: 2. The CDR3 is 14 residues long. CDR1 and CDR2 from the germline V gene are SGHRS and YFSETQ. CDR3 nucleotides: TGCGCCAGCAGCTTCACAGGGGAGAACACTGAAGCTTTCTTT. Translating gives CASSFTGENTEAFF.

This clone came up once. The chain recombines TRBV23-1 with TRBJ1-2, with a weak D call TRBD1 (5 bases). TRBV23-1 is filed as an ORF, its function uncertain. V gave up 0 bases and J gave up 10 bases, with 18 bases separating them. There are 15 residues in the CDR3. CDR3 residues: CASSQSGERTKDYTF. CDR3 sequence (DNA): TGCGCCAGCAGTCAATCGGGGGAAAGAACCAAGGACTACACCTTC.

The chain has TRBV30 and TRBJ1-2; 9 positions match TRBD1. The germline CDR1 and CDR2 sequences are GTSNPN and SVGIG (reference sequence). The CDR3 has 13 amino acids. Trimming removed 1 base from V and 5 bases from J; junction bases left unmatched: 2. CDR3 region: CAWSGTGVYGYTF. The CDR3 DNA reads TGTGCCTGGAGTGGGACAGGGGTTTATGGCTACACCTTC.

The CDR3 DNA follows: TGTGCCAGCAGTTATCGAGGGGACACTGAAGCTTTCTTT. Protein sequence: CASSYRGDTEAFF. The chain carries TRBV6-5 and TRBJ1-1; D is possibly TRBD1 (5 bases). V was trimmed by 3 bases and J by 3 bases, leaving 8 bases between them. Germline CDR1 reads MNHEY; CDR2 reads SVGAGI. This CDR3 region has 13 residues.

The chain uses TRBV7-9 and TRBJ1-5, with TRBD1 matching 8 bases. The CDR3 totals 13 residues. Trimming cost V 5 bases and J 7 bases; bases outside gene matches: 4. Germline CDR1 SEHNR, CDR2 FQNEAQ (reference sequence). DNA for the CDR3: TGTGCCAGCAGCGACAGGGGAAACCAGCCCCAGCATTTT. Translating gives CASSDRGNQPQHF. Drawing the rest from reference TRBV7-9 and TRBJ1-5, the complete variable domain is DTGVSQNPRHKITKRGQNVTFRCDPISEHNRLYWYRQTLGQGPEFLTYFQNEAQLEKSRLLSDRFSAERPKGSFSTLEIQRTEQGDSAMYLCASSDRGNQPQHFGDGTRLSIL.

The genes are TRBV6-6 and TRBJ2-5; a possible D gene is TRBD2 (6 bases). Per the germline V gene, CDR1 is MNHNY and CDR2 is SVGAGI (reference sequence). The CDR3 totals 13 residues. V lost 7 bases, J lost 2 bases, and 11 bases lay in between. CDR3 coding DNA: TGTGCCAGCAATCTCGCGGGGCAAGAGACCCAGTACTTC. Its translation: CASNLAGQETQYF.

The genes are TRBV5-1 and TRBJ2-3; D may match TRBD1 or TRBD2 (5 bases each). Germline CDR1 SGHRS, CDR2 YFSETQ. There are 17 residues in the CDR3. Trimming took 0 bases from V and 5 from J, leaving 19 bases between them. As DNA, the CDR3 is TGCGCCAGCAGCTTGGAGCGGCAGGGCCGTTCTGAAGATACGCAGTATTTT. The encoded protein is CASSLERQGRSEDTQYF.

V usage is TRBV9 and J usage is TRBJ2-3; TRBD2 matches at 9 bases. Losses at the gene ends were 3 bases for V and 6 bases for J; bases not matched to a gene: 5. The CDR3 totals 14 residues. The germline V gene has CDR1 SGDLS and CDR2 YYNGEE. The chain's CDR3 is CASSDGTSIDTQYF. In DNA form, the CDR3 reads TGTGCCAGCAGCGACGGGACTAGCATTGATACGCAGTATTTT. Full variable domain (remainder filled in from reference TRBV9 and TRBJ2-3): DSGVTQTPKHLITATGQRVTLRCSPRSGDLSVYWYQQSLDQGLQFLIQYYNGEERAKGNILERFSAQQFPDLHSELNLSSLELGDSALYFCASSDGTSIDTQYFGPGTRLTVL.

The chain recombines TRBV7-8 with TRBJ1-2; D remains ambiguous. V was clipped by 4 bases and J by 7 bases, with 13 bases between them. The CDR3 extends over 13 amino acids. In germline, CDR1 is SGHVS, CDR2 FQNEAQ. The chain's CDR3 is CASSSRTVSGYTF. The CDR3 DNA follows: TGTGCCAGCAGCTCTCGGACCGTGTCTGGCTACACCTTC.